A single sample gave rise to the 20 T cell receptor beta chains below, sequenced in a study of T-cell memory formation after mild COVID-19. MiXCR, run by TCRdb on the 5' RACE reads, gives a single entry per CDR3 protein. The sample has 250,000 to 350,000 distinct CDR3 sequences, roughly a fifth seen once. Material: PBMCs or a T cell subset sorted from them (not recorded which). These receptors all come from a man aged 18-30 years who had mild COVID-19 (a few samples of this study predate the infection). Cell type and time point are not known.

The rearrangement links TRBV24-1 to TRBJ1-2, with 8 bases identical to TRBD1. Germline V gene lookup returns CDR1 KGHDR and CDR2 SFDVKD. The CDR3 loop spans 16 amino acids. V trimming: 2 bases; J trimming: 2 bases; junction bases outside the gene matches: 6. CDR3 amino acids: CATSDSTGTGNYGYTF. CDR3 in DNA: TGTGCCACCAGTGATTCAACCGGGACAGGCAACTATGGCTACACCTTC.

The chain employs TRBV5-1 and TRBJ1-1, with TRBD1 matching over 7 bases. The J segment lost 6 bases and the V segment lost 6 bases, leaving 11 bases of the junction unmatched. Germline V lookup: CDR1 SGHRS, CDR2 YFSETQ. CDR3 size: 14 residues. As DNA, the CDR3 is TGCGCCAGCACGACAGGGAGGAATATCCCTGAAGCTTTCTTT. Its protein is CASTTGRNIPEAFF.

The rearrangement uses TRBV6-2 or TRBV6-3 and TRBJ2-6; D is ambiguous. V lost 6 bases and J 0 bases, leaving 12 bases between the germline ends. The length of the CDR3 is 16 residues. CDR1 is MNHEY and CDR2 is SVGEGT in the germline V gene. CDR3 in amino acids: CASSPWGSSGANVLTF. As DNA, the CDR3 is TGTGCCAGCAGCCCGTGGGGTAGCTCTGGGGCCAACGTCCTGACTTTC.

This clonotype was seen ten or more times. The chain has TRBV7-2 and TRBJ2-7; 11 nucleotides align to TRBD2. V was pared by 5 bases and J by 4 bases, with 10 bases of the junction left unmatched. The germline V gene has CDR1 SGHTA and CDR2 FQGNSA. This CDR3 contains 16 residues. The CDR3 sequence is CASSRDLAGGEYEQYF. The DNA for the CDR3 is TGTGCCAGCAGCCGAGATCTAGCGGGGGGAGAATACGAGCAGTACTTC.

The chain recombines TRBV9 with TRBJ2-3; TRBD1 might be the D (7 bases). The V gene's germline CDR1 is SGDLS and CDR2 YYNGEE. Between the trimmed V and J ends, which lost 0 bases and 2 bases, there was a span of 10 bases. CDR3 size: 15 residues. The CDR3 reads CASSVAGGTTDTQYF. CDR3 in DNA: TGTGCCAGCAGCGTAGCAGGGGGGACCACAGATACGCAGTATTTT.

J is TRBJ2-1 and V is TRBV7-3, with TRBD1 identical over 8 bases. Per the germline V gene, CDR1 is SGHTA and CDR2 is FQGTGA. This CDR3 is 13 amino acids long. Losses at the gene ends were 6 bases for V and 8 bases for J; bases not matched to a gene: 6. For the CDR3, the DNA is TGTGCCAGCAGGGGGACAGGTTCACATGAGCAGTTCTTC. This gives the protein CASRGTGSHEQFF.

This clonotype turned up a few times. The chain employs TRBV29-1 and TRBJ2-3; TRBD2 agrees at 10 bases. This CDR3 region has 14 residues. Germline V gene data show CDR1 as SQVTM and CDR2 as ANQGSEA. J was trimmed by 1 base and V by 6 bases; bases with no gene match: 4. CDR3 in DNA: TGCAGCGTGGAGCTAGCGGGAGGCACAGATACGCAGTATTTT. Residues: CSVELAGGTDTQYF.

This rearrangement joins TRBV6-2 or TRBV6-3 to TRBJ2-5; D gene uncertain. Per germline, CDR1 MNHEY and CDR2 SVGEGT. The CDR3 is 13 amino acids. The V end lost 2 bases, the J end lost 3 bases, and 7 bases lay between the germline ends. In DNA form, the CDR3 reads TGTGCCAGCAGTTACGGGTGGAAAGAGACCCAGTACTTC. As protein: CASSYGWKETQYF.

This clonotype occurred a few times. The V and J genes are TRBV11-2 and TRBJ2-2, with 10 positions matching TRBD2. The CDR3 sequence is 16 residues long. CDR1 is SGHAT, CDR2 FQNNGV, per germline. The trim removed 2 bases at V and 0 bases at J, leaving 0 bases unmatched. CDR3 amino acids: CASSLLAGANTGELFF. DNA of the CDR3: TGTGCCAGCAGCTTACTAGCGGGGGCGAACACCGGGGAGCTGTTTTTT.

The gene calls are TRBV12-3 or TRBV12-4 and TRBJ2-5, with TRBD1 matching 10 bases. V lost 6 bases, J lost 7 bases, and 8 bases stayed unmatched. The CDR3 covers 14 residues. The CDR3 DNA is TGTGCCAGCAGCCCCGACAGGGGGCAGGTGACCCAGTACTTC. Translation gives CASSPDRGQVTQYF.

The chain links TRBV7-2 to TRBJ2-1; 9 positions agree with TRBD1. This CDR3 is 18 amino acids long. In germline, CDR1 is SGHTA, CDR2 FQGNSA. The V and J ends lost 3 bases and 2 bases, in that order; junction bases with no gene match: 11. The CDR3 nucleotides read TGTGCCAGCAGCTTCTTGGGGGGACGGACAGGGGCCTACAATGAGCAGTTCTTC. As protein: CASSFLGGRTGAYNEQFF. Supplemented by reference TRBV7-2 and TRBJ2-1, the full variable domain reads GAGVSQSPSNKVTEKGKDVELRCDPISGHTALYWYRQSLGQGLEFLIYFQGNSAPDKSGLPSDRFSAERTGGSVSTLTIQRTQQEDSAVYLCASSFLGGRTGAYNEQFFGPGTRLTVL.

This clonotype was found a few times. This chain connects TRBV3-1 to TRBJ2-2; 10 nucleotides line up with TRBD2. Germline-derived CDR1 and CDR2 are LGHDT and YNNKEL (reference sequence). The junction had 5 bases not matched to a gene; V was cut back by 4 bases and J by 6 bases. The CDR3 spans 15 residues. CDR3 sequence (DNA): TGTGCCAGCAGCCGGAGGAGCGGGGGGGCCGGGGAGCTGTTTTTT. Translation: CASSRRSGGAGELFF.

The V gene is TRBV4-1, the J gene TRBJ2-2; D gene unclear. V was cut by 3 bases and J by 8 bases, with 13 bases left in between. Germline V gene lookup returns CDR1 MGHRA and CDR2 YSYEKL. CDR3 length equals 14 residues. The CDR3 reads CASSHLASLGELFF. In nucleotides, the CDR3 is TGCGCCAGCAGCCATTTGGCCTCCTTAGGGGAGCTGTTTTTT.

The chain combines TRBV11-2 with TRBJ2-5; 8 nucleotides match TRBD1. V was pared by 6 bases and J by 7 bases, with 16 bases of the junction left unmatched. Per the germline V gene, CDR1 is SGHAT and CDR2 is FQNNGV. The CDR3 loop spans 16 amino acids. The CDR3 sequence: CASSPTSGQEGGTQYF. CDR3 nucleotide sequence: TGTGCCAGCAGTCCTACCTCGGGACAGGAGGGAGGGACCCAGTACTTC.

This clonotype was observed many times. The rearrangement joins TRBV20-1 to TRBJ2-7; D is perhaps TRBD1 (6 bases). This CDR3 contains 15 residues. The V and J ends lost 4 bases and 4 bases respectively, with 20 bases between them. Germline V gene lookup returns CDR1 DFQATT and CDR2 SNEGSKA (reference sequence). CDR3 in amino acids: CSATAGTSNHYEQYV. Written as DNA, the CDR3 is TGCAGTGCTACCGCCGGGACATCGAACCATTACGAGCAGTACGTC.

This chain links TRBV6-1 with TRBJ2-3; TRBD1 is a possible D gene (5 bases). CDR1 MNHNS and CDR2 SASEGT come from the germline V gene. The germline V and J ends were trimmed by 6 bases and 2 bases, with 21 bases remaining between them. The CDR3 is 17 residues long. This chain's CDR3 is CASSSRQGKVDTDTQYF. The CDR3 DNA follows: TGTGCCAGCAGCTCTCGGCAGGGAAAAGTGGACACAGATACGCAGTATTTT.

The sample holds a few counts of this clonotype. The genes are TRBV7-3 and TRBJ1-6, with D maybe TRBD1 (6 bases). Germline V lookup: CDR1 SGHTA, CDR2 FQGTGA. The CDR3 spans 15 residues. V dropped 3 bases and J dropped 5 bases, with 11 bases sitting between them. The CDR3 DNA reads TGTGCCAGCAGCTTGACAGGATCCGATAATTCACCCCTCCACTTT. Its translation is CASSLTGSDNSPLHF.

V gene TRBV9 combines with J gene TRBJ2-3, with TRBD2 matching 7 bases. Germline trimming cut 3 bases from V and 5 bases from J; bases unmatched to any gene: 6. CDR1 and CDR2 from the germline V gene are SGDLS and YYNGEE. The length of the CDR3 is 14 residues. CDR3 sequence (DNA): TGTGCCAGCAGCGCCTGGGGGGGGGTAGATACGCAGTATTTT. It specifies CASSAWGGVDTQYF.

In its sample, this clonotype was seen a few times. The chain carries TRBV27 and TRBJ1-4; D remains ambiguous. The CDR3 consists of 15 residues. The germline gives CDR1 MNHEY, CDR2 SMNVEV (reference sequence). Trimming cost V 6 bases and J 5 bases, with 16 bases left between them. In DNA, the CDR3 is TGTGCCAGCAGATCTGACGGTCTTACAAATGAAAAACTGTTTTTT. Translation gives CASRSDGLTNEKLFF. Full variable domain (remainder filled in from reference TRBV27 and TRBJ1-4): EAQVTQNPRYLITVTGKKLTVTCSQNMNHEYMSWYRQDPGLGLRQIYYSMNVEVTDKGDVPEGYKVSRKEKRNFPLILESPSPNQTSLYFCASRSDGLTNEKLFFGSGTQLSVL.

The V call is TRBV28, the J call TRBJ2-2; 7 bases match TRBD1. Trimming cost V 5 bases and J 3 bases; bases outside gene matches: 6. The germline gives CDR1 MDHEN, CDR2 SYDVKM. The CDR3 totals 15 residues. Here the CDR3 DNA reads TGTGCCAGCAGTCCTCCGGGACAGTACACCGGGGAGCTGTTTTTT. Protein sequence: CASSPPGQYTGELFF.